This T cell receptor beta chain is from a study of CD8+CD57+ T cells in acquired aplastic anemia. Study-level information: As sequenced from healthy donors, CD4+ cells averaged about 11 million reads. Study observations and caveats: Patients and controls turned out to have approximately 29 CD8+ CDR3 sequences in common.

In the case of this clonotype: What it binds is not known.

The use of genomic DNA as template underpinned the TCR beta VDJ and CDR3 profiling. Each CDR3 protein gets one entry after TCRdb re-called the reads with MiXCR. The data hold about 160,000 distinct CDR3 sequences, with about 48% observed a single time. The CDR3 spans 14 residues. V lost 6 bases and J lost 4; bases outside the gene matches: 4. Germline loops: CDR1 DFQATT, CDR2 SNEGSKA (reference sequence). Input material: sorted CD4+, CD8+, or CD8+CD57+ T cells (not recorded which) from PBMCs. This chain connects TRBV20-1 to TRBJ2-3, with 13 bases matching TRBD2. This receptor was obtained from a human donor in good health. CDR3 protein: CSAGTSGIADTQYF. The CDR3 coding sequence is TGCAGTGCCGGGACTAGCGGGATCGCAGATACGCAGTATTTT.